A selection of T cell receptor beta chains follows, all from one sample in a study of shared clonotypes between healthy human individuals. Measured with immunoSEQ multiplex PCR; TCRdb has only the in-frame clones, and not every one. The sample consists of about 590,000 clones, nearly 97% of them appearing once. Sample: naive CD8+ T cells sorted from blood. The receptor source for this set is a woman aged 25 to 45 in good health. Both conserved end residues are trimmed from each CDR3.

v_call cdr3_aa
TRBV4-1 ASSQDPGNTEAF
TRBV10-3 AISGTGGYYGYT
TRBV28 ASRASGLSTDTQY
TRBV4-1 ASSQLGLVYDEQF
TRBV28 ASSLGTSGPTYEQY
TRBV28 ASSLDPSGASYEQY
TRBV29-1 SVDSGSGELF
TRBV7-8 ASSQRGTSGRVLPGEQF
TRBV29-1 SVAGQGANTEAF
TRBV27 ASSLLAGGPPHEQY
TRBV7-9 ASSFPDTQY
TRBV15 ATSRGPTYEQY
TRBV4-2 ASSQDATRLYEQF
TRBV5-5 ASSLNRVAYEQY
TRBV18 ASSPLASSTDTQY
TRBV27 ASSLGTSGSPLDTQY
TRBV28 ASSPTGQGHGEQF
TRBV7-8 ASSGRLGTGGIYSYEQY
TRBV13 ASSLYGANVLT
TRBV7-9 ASSLASGRLNTQY
TRBV7-8 ASSPLTENYGYT
TRBV19 ASSSRTGAYEQY
TRBV21-1 AIKRTSGSYNEQF
TRBV4-2 ASSPNQGAINQPQH
TRBV7-8 ASSPRADGGYEQY
TRBV27 ASSLGVEQY
TRBV6-5 ASSESGEQF
TRBV15 ATSRAGVQETQY
TRBV10-1 ASREDLGGEQF
TRBV6-1 ASSELTRGEQF
TRBV28 ASSFGQGGYYEQY
TRBV7-9 ASSPVTDTQY
TRBV28 ASSLLGGVIGELF
TRBV15 ATSRDKRLTDYQAF
TRBV29-1 SVEGSSGTYNEQF
TRBV19 ASSTRAGEVGTEAF
TRBV4-1 ASSREEGNTEAF
TRBV5-1 ASSSEGGLAETQY
TRBV7-9 ASSLVEGQLTYEQY
TRBV4-1 ASSPIWQGRETQY
TRBV28 ASSPLGNSAYNEQF
TRBV5-6 ASSFGQGDTIY
TRBV19 ASKWGEKLF
TRBV11-1 ASSNGQGTNTEAF
TRBV5-4 ASRPGTSDNEQF
TRBV6-1 ASSERPRAGNEKLF
TRBV7-7 ASSLGLFYEQY
TRBV28 ASSFLDRAYEQY
TRBV4-1 ASSLTGSREAF
TRBV27 ASSSSKSGSYEQY
TRBV10-1 ASAVTSLDEQY
TRBV20-1 SALTLGEAF
TRBV2 ASNGEQKQPTNEKLF
TRBV28 ASSLRWKGGYRYT
TRBV7-6 ASSPAGNYNEKLF
TRBV4-1 ASSQANSALIEQY
TRBV2 ASSEVGLNPYEQY
TRBV2 ASSERPEAF
TRBV28 ASSLGVLYGYT
TRBV9 ASSESRDSYEQY